This TCR beta chain is from a study of vaccination and CD4 T cells after COVID-19. With the Oncomine TCR Beta short-read assay, DNA from cultured CD4+ T cells was sequenced. Cultured CD4+ T cells yielded the extracted genomic DNA. TCRdb fed the PCR reads into MiXCR, producing one record per CDR3 protein. The data show about 8,200 distinct CDR3 sequences, around 48% seen once. Whole-study findings and limits: Researchers report that 304 of 307 vaccine-specific clones in convalescent patients proved spike mono-reactive.

This clonotype appeared a few times. What it binds is unknown. The treatment here: approximately 9-day PBMC culture with coronavirus spike peptide pools or control peptides (ViraFEST assay). The collection of CD4+ T cells from the unexposed donor took place before the COVID-19 pandemic (2011-2018). Approximately 1.8 million PBMCs were grown per well alongside approximately 9.2 IU/ml IL-2 and around 9.6 ug/ml peptide pools. Cells permitting, SARS-CoV-2 S/N and four cold-coronavirus spikes were tested on unexposed-donor CD4+ T cells. The sequencing input was CD4+ T cells from blood, cultured in vitro. The origin of this receptor is a human donor in good health.

CDR3 bases: TGTGCCAGCAGCCGTGACTCACAAGAGACCCAGTACTTC. It translates to CASSRDSQETQYF. V usage is TRBV7-2 and J usage is TRBJ2-5; D gene ambiguous. V was shortened by 5 bases and J by 2 bases, with 9 bases between the two germline ends. Germline V gene sequence: CDR1 SGHTA, CDR2 FQGNSA. The CDR3 is made up of 13 amino acids.